The 13 T cell receptor beta chains below come from one sample, sequenced in a study of T cell repertoires in cytomegalovirus infection. MiXCR, applied by TCRdb to the reads, yields one record per CDR3 protein. The sample has 310,000 or so distinct CDR3 sequences, roughly 25% seen once. Antigens for these TCRs are unknown. This specimen was cultured PBMCs, taken from culture after CMV antigen stimulation. These receptors were taken from a human donor in good health (CMV status not recorded). Some clones in this sample may be carry-over from other donors' samples.

The chain uses TRBV4-1 and TRBJ1-2; D not certain. The CDR3 length is 17 residues. V dropped 0 bases and J dropped 1 base, with 15 bases sitting between them. Germline CDR1 and CDR2: MGHRA and YSYEKL. CDR3 in amino acids: CASSQEVGKTINYGYTF. CDR3 nucleotides: TGCGCCAGCAGCCAAGAGGTCGGGAAGACAATTAACTATGGCTACACCTTC.

The chain recombines TRBV14 with TRBJ1-2; D perhaps matches TRBD1 (6 bases). V lost 5 bases to trimming and J lost 4 bases, with 17 bases between them. The germline CDR1 and CDR2 sequences are SGHDN and FVKESK. This CDR3 is 15 amino acids long. Here the CDR3 reads CASSATRDTIYGYTF. CDR3 sequence (DNA): TGTGCCAGCAGCGCTACCCGGGACACGATCTATGGCTACACCTTC. The full variable domain, completed using reference TRBV14 and TRBJ1-2, is EAGVTQFPSHSVIEKGQTVTLRCDPISGHDNLYWYRRVMGKEIKFLLHFVKESKQDESGMPNNRFLAERTGGTYSTLKVQPAELEDSGVYFCASSATRDTIYGYTFGSGTRLTVV.

This clonotype was counted a few times. This chain links TRBV7-9 with TRBJ2-1; D might be TRBD1 or TRBD2, each matching 5 bases. The V gene's germline CDR1 is SEHNR and CDR2 FQNEAQ (reference sequence). The CDR3 loop spans 15 amino acids. The germline V and J ends were trimmed by 5 bases and 4 bases, with 15 bases remaining between them. CDR3 coding DNA: TGTGCCAGCAGCCTAAGCCGGGACGGGTACAATGAGCAGTTCTTC. Amino acids: CASSLSRDGYNEQFF.

The J gene is TRBJ2-5, the V gene TRBV20-1; TRBD2 might be the D (5 bases). This CDR3 contains 12 residues. Trimming pared 5 bases from V and 1 base from J, leaving 8 bases between. CDR1 and CDR2 (germline): DFQATT, SNEGSKA (reference sequence). The CDR3 loop reads CSAPRGQETQYF. CDR3 DNA sequence: TGCAGTGCTCCTCGGGGCCAAGAGACCCAGTACTTC.

This clonotype was counted many times. The J gene is TRBJ2-1, the V gene TRBV19; 10 positions agree with TRBD2. V trimming: 4 bases; J trimming: 5 bases; junction bases outside the gene matches: 14. From germline, CDR1 is LNHDA and CDR2 SQIVND (reference sequence). There are 18 residues in the CDR3. CDR3 bases: TGTGCCAGTAGTAGAACTAGCGGGATAACCCACACACACAATGAGCAGTTCTTC. As protein: CASSRTSGITHTHNEQFF.

This clonotype was detected many times. V and J are TRBV7-2 and TRBJ2-5; 7 nucleotides line up with TRBD1. CDR1 SGHTA and CDR2 FQGNSA come from the germline V gene. The CDR3 totals 15 residues. V lost 5 bases and J lost 3; bases outside the gene matches: 9. The CDR3 reads CASSDSGTVKETQYF. The CDR3 coding sequence is TGTGCCAGCAGCGATTCCGGGACAGTGAAAGAGACCCAGTACTTC. The full variable domain, completed using reference TRBV7-2 and TRBJ2-5, is GAGVSQSPSNKVTEKGKDVELRCDPISGHTALYWYRQSLGQGLEFLIYFQGNSAPDKSGLPSDRFSAERTGGSVSTLTIQRTQQEDSAVYLCASSDSGTVKETQYFGPGTRLLVL.

This clonotype was found many times. The chain uses TRBV7-2 and TRBJ2-5; TRBD2 aligns across 7 bases. Looked up from germline, CDR1 is SGHTA and CDR2 is FQGNSA. This CDR3 region has 18 residues. V dropped 5 bases and J dropped 4; count of bases not matched to a gene: 19. CDR3 in DNA: TGTGCCAGCAGCCCAACGACTGGCGGGGGTCAAAATGGAGAGACCCAGTACTTC. Amino acid sequence: CASSPTTGGGQNGETQYF.

This chain connects TRBV12-3 or TRBV12-4 to TRBJ1-1, with D possibly TRBD1 on 5 matching bases. Deletions cut 7 bases from V and 0 bases from J, with 15 bases between. This CDR3 spans 15 amino acids. The CDR3 loop is CASTPGAAMNTEAFF. The CDR3 region has the DNA TGTGCCAGCACCCCTGGGGCAGCCATGAACACTGAAGCTTTCTTT.

This sequence joins TRBV5-6 and TRBJ1-5, with 10 bases fitting TRBD1. This CDR3 contains 13 residues. The germline V gene encodes CDR1 SGHDT and CDR2 YYEEEE. The ends lost 4 bases at V and 7 bases at J; junction bases unmatched: 2. In DNA, the CDR3 is TGTGCCAGCAGCGCGGGACAGGGGCAGCCCCAGCATTTT. This encodes CASSAGQGQPQHF.

The V gene is TRBV7-6, the J gene TRBJ1-1; 9 nucleotides agree with TRBD1. Germline assignment: CDR1 SGHVS and CDR2 FNYEAQ. V was clipped by 11 bases and J by 1 base; unmatched bases: 2. The CDR3 totals 12 residues. The DNA of the CDR3 is TGTGCCGGACAGGGGTCGAACACTGAAGCTTTCTTT. Its protein product is CAGQGSNTEAFF.

Many counts were recorded for this clonotype. This chain links TRBV7-2 with TRBJ2-7; TRBD1 matches at 9 bases. From germline, CDR1 is SGHTA and CDR2 FQGNSA. The CDR3 consists of 13 residues. Losses at the gene ends were 4 bases for V and 7 bases for J; bases not matched to a gene: 5. The CDR3 DNA sequence: TGTGCCAGCAGCTCGGACAGGGGTCGGGAGCAGTACTTC. This translates into CASSSDRGREQYF.

This clonotype was found many times. The gene calls are TRBV7-2 and TRBJ2-1; 8 nucleotides agree with TRBD1. V shed 5 bases, J shed 5 bases, and the junction held 5 bases outside the gene matches. Looked up from germline, CDR1 is SGHTA and CDR2 is FQGNSA. CDR3 length: 14 amino acids. CDR3 DNA: TGTGCCAGCAGCCGCGGGACAGGCAACAATGAGCAGTTCTTC. It yields the protein CASSRGTGNNEQFF.

CDR3 region: CASSQVEQGEAEAFF. DNA for the CDR3: TGCGCCAGCAGCCAAGTGGAGCAGGGCGAGGCTGAAGCTTTCTTT. The chain joins TRBV4-3 to TRBJ1-1; D may be TRBD1 (5 bases). Deletions cut 1 base from V and 6 bases from J, with 15 bases between. Germline assignment: CDR1 LGHNA and CDR2 YSLEER. The length of the CDR3 is 15 residues.